A selection of T cell receptor beta chains follows, all from one sample in a study of blood T cell repertoires in COVID-19. Method: immunoSEQ multiplex PCR; TCRdb's copy keeps in-frame clones and lacks some. The sample has over 250,000 clones, about 80% seen once. The sample was peripheral blood. These TCRs come from an elderly woman with acute or convalescent COVID-19. Each CDR3 is given with its conserved first and last residue. Fields, in order: clone size, D gene, V gene, J gene, CDR3 protein, CDR3 DNA. D genes are given only for firm matches. Clone size is stated in some rows and not others, as once, few, many or a class when expanded.

once	TRBD1	TRBV7-9	TRBJ2-7	CASSLRDRGNEQYF	TGTGCCAGCAGCCTCCGGGACAGGGGTAACGAGCAGTACTTC
.	.	TRBV21-1	TRBJ2-7	CASSKLEGPAYEQYF	TGTGCCAGCAGCAAACTCGAGGGCCCCGCCTACGAGCAGTACTTC
.	.	TRBV20-1	TRBJ1-2	CSAHRNYGYTF	TGCAGTGCTCACAGGAACTATGGCTACACCTTC
.	TRBD1	TRBV29-1	TRBJ1-1	CSVENPRRQGAEAFF	TGCAGCGTTGAAAATCCCCGGCGGCAGGGGGCGGAAGCTTTCTTT
few	TRBD2	TRBV19	TRBJ2-7	CASSIASGSGPGKQYF	TGTGCCAGTAGTATAGCTAGCGGGAGTGGTCCTGGTAAGCAGTACTTC
few	TRBD2	TRBV6-6	TRBJ2-3	CASRRQRLAGVSTDTQYF	TGTGCCAGCAGACGACAAAGACTAGCGGGAGTGAGCACAGATACGCAGTATTTT
many	.	TRBV29-1	TRBJ1-2	CSVEDNNYGYTF	TGCAGCGTTGAAGATAATAACTATGGCTACACCTTC
.	TRBD2	TRBV6-5	TRBJ2-3	CASKGLAGYADTQYF	TGTGCCAGCAAAGGACTAGCGGGGTACGCAGATACGCAGTATTTT
.	.	TRBV3-1/TRBV3-2	TRBJ1-5	CASSQGIQGGQPQHF	TGTGCCAGCAGCCAAGGGATCCAGGGCGGTCAGCCCCAGCATTTT
.	TRBD2	TRBV5-8	TRBJ2-7	CASSLSVAGAYEQYF	TGTGCCAGCAGCTTGTCAGTAGCGGGCGCCTACGAGCAGTACTTC
few	TRBD2	TRBV9	TRBJ2-5	CASSGGWTSGGPQYF	TGTGCCAGCAGCGGCGGATGGACTAGCGGGGGGCCGCAGTACTTC
.	.	TRBV11-2	TRBJ1-2	CASSLTGGPVYGYTF	TGTGCCAGCAGCTTAACGGGAGGGCCGGTTTATGGCTACACCTTC
few	TRBD2	TRBV10-3	TRBJ2-2	CAISEGGLALNTGELFF	TGTGCCATCAGTGAGGGGGGACTAGCGTTGAACACCGGGGAGCTGTTTTTT
.	TRBD2	TRBV5-1	TRBJ2-7	CASSFGPAGVSYEQYF	TGCGCCAGCAGCTTCGGGCCGGCGGGAGTGAGCTACGAGCAGTACTTC
.	.	TRBV11-3	TRBJ1-3	CASSGGRSGNTIYF	TGTGCCAGCTCCGGGGGTCGCTCTGGAAACACCATATATTTT
.	.	TRBV15	TRBJ2-1	CATSSRGGGVSSYNEQFF	TGTGCCACCAGCTCAAGGGGAGGAGGGGTAAGCTCCTACAATGAGCAGTTCTTC
few	.	TRBV30	TRBJ2-5	CAWSVARDETQYF	TGTGCCTGGAGTGTGGCCAGGGATGAGACCCAGTACTTC
once	TRBD1	TRBV5-1	TRBJ1-2	CASSLGGTGGNGYTF	TGCGCCAGCAGCTTGGGCGGGACAGGGGGCAATGGCTACACCTTC
.	TRBD2	TRBV3-1/TRBV3-2	TRBJ2-3	CASSQGRGVTDTQYF	TGTGCCAGCAGCCAAGGGCGGGGGGTCACAGATACGCAGTATTTT
.	.	TRBV7-2	TRBJ2-2	CASSLDTGYTGELFF	TGTGCCAGCAGCTTAGATACGGGGTACACCGGGGAGCTGTTTTTT
.	.	TRBV12-3/TRBV12-4	TRBJ2-6	CASEDYGANVLTF	TGTGCCAGTGAGGACTATGGGGCCAACGTCCTGACTTTC
.	TRBD2	TRBV4-3	TRBJ2-3	CASSPGLAGEGADTQYF	TGCGCCAGCAGCCCGGGACTAGCGGGGGAAGGGGCAGATACGCAGTATTTT
once	TRBD1	TRBV5-6	TRBJ1-5	CASSFKGAWQPQHF	TGTGCCAGCAGCTTTAAGGGGGCCTGGCAGCCCCAGCATTTT
.	TRBD2	TRBV5-1	TRBJ2-1	CASSLQASGRLNEQFF	TGCGCCAGCAGCCTACAGGCTAGCGGGAGGTTAAATGAGCAGTTCTTC
.	TRBD2	TRBV12-5	TRBJ2-3	CASGLPSGRADTQYF	TGTGCTAGTGGTTTGCCTAGCGGGAGGGCAGATACGCAGTATTTT
.	TRBD1	TRBV10-3	TRBJ2-5	CAISSGTGLGETQYF	TGTGCCATCAGCTCCGGGACAGGTCTTGGGGAGACCCAGTACTTC
.	.	TRBV3-1/TRBV3-2	TRBJ1-5	CASSQETNPNQPQHF	TGTGCCAGCAGCCAGGAGACCAATCCCAATCAGCCCCAGCATTTT
.	TRBD1	TRBV5-1	TRBJ1-2	CASSWDSTSYGYTF	TGCGCCAGCAGCTGGGACAGTACGAGCTATGGCTACACCTTC
.	TRBD2	TRBV9	TRBJ2-4	CASSVELAGGPAKNIQYF	TGTGCCAGCAGCGTAGAACTAGCGGGAGGGCCTGCCAAAAACATTCAGTACTTC
once	TRBD1	TRBV24-1	TRBJ2-2	CATSTRGGDRGEANTGELFF	TGTGCCACCAGCACCCGCGGGGGAGACAGGGGGGAAGCGAACACCGGGGAGCTGTTTTTT
.	TRBD1	TRBV5-5	TRBJ2-6	CASSLGQGAVGANVLTF	TGTGCCAGCAGCTTGGGACAGGGGGCAGTTGGGGCCAACGTCCTGACTTTC
.	TRBD2	TRBV19	TRBJ2-7	CASSSGVAGRSYEQYF	TGTGCCAGTAGTTCCGGGGTAGCGGGACGCTCCTACGAGCAGTACTTC
.	TRBD1	TRBV19	TRBJ1-2	CASGQEYGYTF	TGTGCCAGCGGACAGGAATATGGCTACACCTTC
.	TRBD2	TRBV28	TRBJ2-1	CASRLSGGAYNEQFF	TGTGCCAGCAGGCTTAGCGGGGGGGCCTACAATGAGCAGTTCTTC
.	TRBD1	TRBV3-1/TRBV3-2	TRBJ1-2	CASSLTGANGYTF	TGTGCCAGCAGCCTGACAGGGGCGAACGGCTACACCTTC
.	TRBD1	TRBV5-1	TRBJ1-1	CASSSRTGETEAFF	TGCGCCAGCAGCTCCCGGACAGGGGAGACTGAAGCTTTCTTT
once	TRBD2	TRBV4-1	TRBJ2-1	CASGRLTLAGGTSSYNEQFF	TGCGCCAGCGGTCGATTGACCCTAGCGGGGGGGACAAGCTCCTACAATGAGCAGTTCTTC